This T cell receptor beta chain is from a study of OX40 agonist ivuxolimab in advanced cancers. Study as a whole: Patients got intravenous ivuxolimab at 0.01 to 10 mg/kg every 2 weeks. Study conclusions and caveats: Antigen specificity remained undetermined for the expanded peripheral T cells. Among T cells, CD8+ cells averaged more expanded clones than CD4+ cells.

Here immunoSEQ multiplex PCR was the method, and the copy in TCRdb shows in-frame clones only, minus some. The sample consists of 71,000 or so clones, around 86% of them appearing once. The germline V gene has CDR1 MDHEN and CDR2 SYDVKM. Between the trimmed V and J ends, which lost 6 bases and 2 bases, there was a span of 17 bases. The CDR3 loop spans 15 amino acids. Notes on this clone: Its cognate antigen is unknown.

Source: CD4+ or CD8+ T cells sorted from blood, taken in a trial of the OX40 agonist ivuxolimab. The receptor comes from an adult with an advanced solid tumor such as melanoma, head and neck, liver or kidney cancer. This chain joins TRBV28 and TRBJ2-7, with a possible D match to TRBD2 (6 bases). This CDR3 is CASRIPRGNTYEQYF. Here the CDR3 DNA reads TGTGCCAGCAGGATTCCCCGGGGGAACACCTACGAGCAGTACTTC.